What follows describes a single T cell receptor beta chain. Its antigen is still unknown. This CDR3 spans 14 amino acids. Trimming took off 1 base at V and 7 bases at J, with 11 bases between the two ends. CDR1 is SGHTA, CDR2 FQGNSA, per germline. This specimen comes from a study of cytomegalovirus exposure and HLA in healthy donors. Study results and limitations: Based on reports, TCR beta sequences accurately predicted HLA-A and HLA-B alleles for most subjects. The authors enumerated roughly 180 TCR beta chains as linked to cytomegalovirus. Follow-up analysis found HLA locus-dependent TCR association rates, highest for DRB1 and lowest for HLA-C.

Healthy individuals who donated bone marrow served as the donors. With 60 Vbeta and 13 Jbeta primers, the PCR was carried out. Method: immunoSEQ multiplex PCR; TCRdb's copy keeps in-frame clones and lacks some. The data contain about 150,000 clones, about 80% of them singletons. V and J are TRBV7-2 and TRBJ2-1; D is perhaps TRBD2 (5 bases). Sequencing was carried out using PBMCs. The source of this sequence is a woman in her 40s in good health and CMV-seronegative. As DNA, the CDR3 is TGTGCCAGCAGCTTAGGCCGCGGGCGGAATGAGCAGTTCTTC. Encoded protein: CASSLGRGRNEQFF.